One sample yielded the 22 T cell receptor beta chains listed below, sequenced in a study of CD8 T cells in ankylosing spondylitis (dated by TCRdb to 2016 to 2017). Beyond this particular receptor, the publication reports: A TCR beta motif of seven or eight highly homologous amino acid variants appeared characteristic of blood from ankylosing spondylitis patients.

Receptors were amplified or captured by 5' RACE. These reads were obtained on an Illumina HiSeq 2500. The public reads were quality trimmed at Q25 with fastp and then assembled into clones with MiXCR by TCRdb, keeping productive beta chains. Under each unique CDR3 protein, matching rows form one entry showing the most common genes and DNA. Present in this sample are more than 650,000 distinct CDR3 sequences, 10% to 15% of which were seen just once. Less than 0.65% of the sample comes from the top ten. These receptors have no identified antigens. Material for sequencing was blood, either unsorted or a sorted T cell fraction (not recorded which). Every receptor here comes from a male donor with ankylosing spondylitis.

The chain couples TRBV5-1 to TRBJ2-7; D is tentatively TRBD1 or TRBD2 (5 bases each). Germline V gene lookup returns CDR1 SGHRS and CDR2 YFSETQ. The CDR3 extends over 14 amino acids. V shed 4 bases and J shed 3 bases, with 14 bases lying between them. The CDR3 sequence: CASSIGLGVYEQYF. The CDR3 DNA reads as TGCGCCAGCAGCATCGGATTGGGGGTCTACGAGCAGTACTTC.

The V and J genes are TRBV5-1 and TRBJ1-1; 10 nucleotides agree with TRBD1. The CDR3 has 16 residues. The germline V gene has CDR1 SGHRS and CDR2 YFSETQ. Trimming at V came to 2 bases and at J to 5 bases, leaving 9 bases not matched to a gene. The CDR3 nucleotides read TGCGCCAGCAGCTTTCCCATGGGACAGGGGAAAACTGAAGCTTTCTTT. The encoded protein is CASSFPMGQGKTEAFF.

The table lists this clonotype with a few counts. The chain uses TRBV20-1 and TRBJ2-5; TRBD2 aligns across 11 bases. Germline V gene sequence: CDR1 DFQATT, CDR2 SNEGSKA (reference sequence). The CDR3 covers 15 residues. J was trimmed by 7 bases and V by 3 bases; bases with no gene match: 10. The CDR3 DNA reads TGCAGTGCTAGTGAACTAGCGGGAGACTACGGGACCCAGTACTTC. This sequence encodes CSASELAGDYGTQYF.

As to this clonotype: A junction boundary mismatches the germline segment, possibly from a read error. The chain recombines TRBV7-9 with TRBJ1-2; D call uncertain. The CDR3 sequence is 12 residues long. Germline assignment: CDR1 SEHNR and CDR2 FQNEAQ (reference sequence). The CDR3 DNA reads TGTGTCAGCAGCTTACAAGGGTATGGCTACACCTTC. It specifies CVSSLQGYGYTF.

This chain uses TRBV6-1 with TRBJ1-1; 7 positions match TRBD1. V shed 5 bases, J shed 4 bases, and the junction held 10 bases outside the gene matches. The CDR3 totals 15 residues. The germline V gene encodes CDR1 MNHNS and CDR2 SASEGT. CDR3 nucleotide sequence: TGTGCCAGCAGTCCCATCCAGGGGGTGGTCACTGAAGCTTTCTTT. It specifies CASSPIQGVVTEAFF.

This clonotype showed up just a few times. The chain combines TRBV5-1 with TRBJ1-2; TRBD1 matches 10 bases. The V gene end was trimmed by 4 bases and the J gene end by 2 bases; junction bases not matched to a gene: 5. Germline CDR1 reads SGHRS; CDR2 reads YFSETQ. The CDR3 runs to 15 residues. In DNA, the CDR3 is TGCGCCAGCAGCATAGGGACAGGGGTCAACTATGGCTACACCTTC. Encoded protein: CASSIGTGVNYGYTF. Complete variable domain (other parts from reference TRBV5-1 and TRBJ1-2): KAGVTQTPRYLIKTRGQQVTLSCSPISGHRSVSWYQQTPGQGLQFLFEYFSETQRNKGNFPGRFSGRQFSNSRSEMNVSTLELGDSALYLCASSIGTGVNYGYTFGSGTRLTVV.

The chain joins TRBV6-5 to TRBJ1-2, with D unclear. The germline V and J ends were trimmed by 0 bases and 4 bases, with 9 bases remaining between them. Germline CDR1 and CDR2: MNHEY and SVGAGI. CDR3 size: 14 residues. The CDR3 region is CASSYSNAPYGYTF. In DNA form, the CDR3 reads TGTGCCAGCAGTTACTCCAACGCGCCCTATGGCTACACCTTC.

This clonotype was picked up many times. The CDR3: CASSFLDRGLEQYF. CDR3 nucleotide sequence: TGCGCCAGCAGCTTCCTGGACAGGGGGCTCGAGCAGTACTTC. This sequence joins TRBV5-1 and TRBJ2-7; 11 bases match TRBD1. V was clipped by 2 bases and J by 6 bases; unmatched bases: 4. This CDR3 is 14 amino acids long. Germline CDR1 SGHRS, CDR2 YFSETQ.

This chain uses TRBV20-1 with TRBJ2-7; D perhaps matches TRBD1 (6 bases). V was clipped by 6 bases and J by 3 bases, with 18 bases between them. CDR3 length: 14 residues. Germline V gene sequence: CDR1 DFQATT, CDR2 SNEGSKA (reference sequence). This CDR3 reads CSAPPTGPLYEQYF. DNA of the CDR3: TGCAGTGCCCCCCCGACAGGCCCTCTCTACGAGCAGTACTTC.

The chain joins TRBV20-1 to TRBJ2-7; no reliable D call. V gave up 3 bases and J gave up 9 bases, with 6 bases separating them. Germline CDR1 is DFQATT and CDR2 is SNEGSKA (reference sequence). The CDR3 consists of 9 residues. The CDR3 loop is CSASTGQYF. Written as DNA, the CDR3 is TGCAGTGCTAGTACCGGGCAGTACTTC.

Only a few counts were recorded for this clonotype. The chain recombines TRBV5-1 with TRBJ2-7; D is perhaps TRBD1 (6 bases). Germline CDR1 and CDR2: SGHRS and YFSETQ. V was pared by 4 bases and J by 3 bases, with 14 bases between. The CDR3 runs 14 residues. The CDR3 DNA is TGCGCCAGCAGCGCCCGGGACACTTTCTACGAGCAGTACTTC. This gives the protein CASSARDTFYEQYF.

The rearrangement uses TRBV20-1 and TRBJ2-3; no definite D call. The CDR3 sequence is 16 residues long. Germline V lookup: CDR1 DFQATT, CDR2 SNEGSKA (reference sequence). The V and J ends lost 1 base and 0 bases respectively, with 14 bases between them. DNA for the CDR3: TGCAGTGCTAGAGTTATGGGCGGAACTAGCACAGATACGCAGTATTTT. Protein: CSARVMGGTSTDTQYF.

The rearrangement links TRBV6-2 or TRBV6-3 to TRBJ2-3; 8 bases map to TRBD1. With 6 bases clipped from V and 3 bases from J, the junction kept 5 bases outside the gene matches. This CDR3 comprises 14 residues. CDR1 and CDR2 from the germline V gene are MNHEY and SVGEGT. The CDR3 spells CASRRQGRTDTQYF. CDR3 in DNA: TGTGCCAGCAGAAGACAGGGGAGGACAGATACGCAGTATTTT.

The table lists this clonotype with a few counts. The rearrangement uses TRBV7-2 and TRBJ1-1; D not certain. In germline, CDR1 is SGHTA, CDR2 FQGNSA. The CDR3 extends over 10 amino acids. Trimming cost V 2 bases and J 11 bases, with 6 bases left between them. CDR3 bases: TGTGCCAGCAGCTTATCGGGGGCTTTCTTT. Its protein product is CASSLSGAFF.

A few counts support this clonotype. This rearrangement joins TRBV6-1 to TRBJ1-2; possibly TRBD1 for D (6 bases). V was pared by 6 bases and J by 2 bases, with 16 bases between. The CDR3 consists of 15 residues. Per the germline V gene, CDR1 is MNHNS and CDR2 is SASEGT. CDR3 bases: TGTGCCAGCAGACCCTTTGACAGGCCAAACTATGGCTACACCTTC. This encodes CASRPFDRPNYGYTF.

This CDR3 reads CASSSLGVDYGYTF. The CDR3 DNA reads TGTGCCAGCAGTTCCCTCGGGGTTGACTATGGCTACACCTTC. The J gene is TRBJ1-2, the V gene TRBV6-5, with unresolved D. Per the germline V gene, CDR1 is MNHEY and CDR2 is SVGAGI. This CDR3 spans 14 amino acids. V was cut by 4 bases and J by 3 bases, with 12 bases left in between.

This clonotype occurred a few times. CDR3 in amino acids: CASSLRRIGTEAFF. The DNA for the CDR3 is TGTGCCAGCAGTTTAAGGCGGATAGGGACTGAAGCTTTCTTT. The chain carries TRBV28 and TRBJ1-1; the D is unclear. V lost 2 bases and J 5 bases, leaving 12 bases between the germline ends. CDR3 size: 14 residues. CDR1 and CDR2 (germline): MDHEN, SYDVKM.

This clonotype was recorded many times. The genes are TRBV4-2 and TRBJ2-7; possibly TRBD2 for D (5 bases). V lost 2 bases and J lost 11, with 10 bases in between. This CDR3 is 11 amino acids long. CDR1 is LGHNA, CDR2 YNFKEQ, per germline. CDR3 residues: CASSQPKREYF. As DNA, the CDR3 is TGTGCCAGCAGCCAACCGAAGAGGGAGTACTTC.

V gene TRBV4-2 combines with J gene TRBJ2-2, with D uncertain. With 4 bases removed from V and 9 bases from J, the gap between germline ends came to 12 bases. The CDR3 has 13 amino acids. Germline V gene sequence: CDR1 LGHNA, CDR2 YNFKEQ. The CDR3 nucleotides are TGTGCCAGCAGCCGCGACAAAGGGCGGGAGCTGTTTTTT. This codes for CASSRDKGRELFF.

In its sample, this clonotype was seen many times. The chain has TRBV29-1 and TRBJ1-5, with 7 positions matching TRBD1. Looked up from germline, CDR1 is SQVTM and CDR2 is ANQGSEA. The CDR3 length is 19 residues. V dropped 3 bases and J dropped 0; count of bases not matched to a gene: 17. CDR3 coding DNA: TGCAGCGTTGACCTCAGGGGGTTGGGGCCCCGATATAGCAATCAGCCCCAGCATTTT. Protein sequence: CSVDLRGLGPRYSNQPQHF.

The sample holds a few counts of this clonotype. The CDR3 here is CASSRDYPPDTQYF. CDR3 nucleotide sequence: TGTGCCAGCAGTCGGGACTATCCCCCAGATACGCAGTATTTT. The chain combines TRBV28 with TRBJ2-3; TRBD2 agrees at 7 bases. Germline V lookup: CDR1 MDHEN, CDR2 SYDVKM. The CDR3 is 14 amino acids. The J segment lost 4 bases and the V segment lost 5 bases, leaving 6 bases of the junction unmatched.

This chain's CDR3 is CASSLAAESYEQYF. The CDR3 coding sequence is TGTGCCAGCAGCTTGGCGGCGGAATCCTACGAGCAGTACTTC. This chain links TRBV7-6 with TRBJ2-7; D not resolved. In germline, CDR1 is SGHVS, CDR2 FNYEAQ. V was shortened by 3 bases and J by 1 base, with 10 bases between the two germline ends. This CDR3 has 14 residues.